Here is one T cell receptor (beta chain) with its context. Libraries were prepared by immunoSEQ multiplex PCR; TCRdb keeps only in-frame clonotypes and omits some of them. The table includes about 120,000 clones, approximately 88% detected once. This sample is drawn from a study of blood T cell repertoires in COVID-19. Study background: Collection of acute and convalescent COVID-19 samples took place in the United States, Italy and Spain.

CDR1 is MNHEY and CDR2 is SVGAGI in the germline V gene. V was shortened by 6 bases and J by 8 bases, with 11 bases between the two germline ends. This CDR3 is built from 12 residues. The chain is built from TRBV6-5 and TRBJ1-5; D is perhaps TRBD1 (5 bases). The origin of this receptor is a woman aged 70-85 years with acute or convalescent COVID-19. Sequencing was done on a sample of peripheral blood. The CDR3 nucleotides are TGTGCCAGCAGACGAACAGGAGAGCCCCAGCATTTT. Translation gives CASRRTGEPQHF.